These 23 T cell receptor beta chains share one sample of origin, sequenced in a study of blood T cells in healthy people across ages. Alongside a J-beta primer mix, a sample-barcoded 5' primer served in a second PCR lasting about 7 to 11 cycles. TCRdb analysed the 5' RACE reads with MiXCR anew, one entry per CDR3 protein. The sample shows over a million distinct CDR3 sequences, 40% to 45% of them seen only once. The sequenced sample consisted of blood. These receptors were taken from a woman between 55 and 75 years old in good health.

This clonotype has a handful of counts. The V gene is TRBV20-1, the J gene TRBJ2-1; no clear D. Germline-derived CDR1 and CDR2 are DFQATT and SNEGSKA (reference sequence). The CDR3 loop spans 13 amino acids. Trimming took 3 bases from V and 5 from J, leaving 11 bases between them. CDR3 nucleotides: TGCAGTGCTAGTTTGAAGACTCACAATGAGCAGTTCTTC. Its translation: CSASLKTHNEQFF.

This clonotype was found a few times. The rearrangement uses TRBV6-5 and TRBJ2-4; 8 bases are shared with TRBD1. J was trimmed by 7 bases and V by 6 bases; bases with no gene match: 8. The CDR3 contains 14 residues. Germline lookup yields CDR1 MNHEY and CDR2 SVGAGI. The CDR3 DNA is TGTGCCAGCAGCCCAGGGGGCGTGGGGAACATTCAGTACTTC. Translated, it gives CASSPGGVGNIQYF.

The J gene is TRBJ2-5, the V gene TRBV20-1; D might be TRBD1 or TRBD2, each matching 5 bases. Germline V gene sequence: CDR1 DFQATT, CDR2 SNEGSKA (reference sequence). The V end was cut by 7 bases, the J end by 2 bases, with 23 bases between. This CDR3 spans 16 amino acids. In nucleotides, the CDR3 is TGCAGTGGTGGCCCCCGGCCGGGACCAATACAAGAGACCCAGTACTTC. Its protein product is CSGGPRPGPIQETQYF.

The J gene is TRBJ2-1, the V gene TRBV6-2 or TRBV6-3; 7 bases align to TRBD2. The CDR3 consists of 17 residues. Per the germline V gene, CDR1 is MNHEY and CDR2 is SVGEGT. V gave up 6 bases and J gave up 2 bases; unmatched junction bases: 13. The CDR3 here is CASRTTVTSWAYNEQFF. The CDR3 nucleotides read TGTGCCAGCAGGACGACAGTGACTAGCTGGGCCTACAATGAGCAGTTCTTC.

The genes are TRBV12-3 or TRBV12-4 and TRBJ2-1, with TRBD2 identical over 8 bases. There are 17 residues in the CDR3. V shed 5 bases and J 6 bases; nucleotides not matched to a gene: 15. Here the CDR3 reads CASSPSSGSGRGNEQFF. CDR3 sequence (DNA): TGTGCCAGCAGTCCCTCGTCGGGGAGCGGGAGAGGCAATGAGCAGTTCTTC.

The genes are TRBV7-8 and TRBJ2-2; D is perhaps TRBD1 (5 bases). Germline CDR1 is SGHVS and CDR2 is FQNEAQ. This CDR3 is built from 15 residues. The V end was cut by 0 bases, the J end by 3 bases, with 8 bases between. The CDR3 nucleotides are TGTGCCAGCAGCTTAGCGCTCAGGGACACCGGGGAGCTGTTTTTT. It yields the protein CASSLALRDTGELFF.

This clonotype was found a few times. The chain recombines TRBV20-1 with TRBJ2-4; 9 nucleotides align to TRBD1. With 7 bases clipped from V and 1 base from J, the junction kept 5 bases outside the gene matches. Germline CDR1 reads DFQATT; CDR2 reads SNEGSKA (reference sequence). There are 14 residues in the CDR3. CDR3 bases: TGCAGTGTATTGGACAGGGGTGCCAAAAACATTCAGTACTTC. Amino acids: CSVLDRGAKNIQYF.

In its sample, this clonotype was seen a few times. The chain combines TRBV28 with TRBJ2-2; no definite D call. Germline V lookup: CDR1 MDHEN, CDR2 SYDVKM. With 2 bases removed from V and 8 bases from J, the gap between germline ends came to 9 bases. The CDR3 is 13 amino acids. In DNA, the CDR3 is TGTGCCAGCAGTTTAAAGCAAAGGGGGGAGCTGTTTTTT. Protein sequence: CASSLKQRGELFF.

This clonotype was seen a handful of times. This chain connects TRBV20-1 to TRBJ2-1; D gene ambiguous. V was clipped by 1 base and J by 4 bases, with 5 bases between them. This CDR3 has 12 amino acids. Germline V CDR1 and CDR2: DFQATT, SNEGSKA (reference sequence). This CDR3 reads CSARGYYNEQFF. CDR3 nucleotide sequence: TGCAGTGCTAGAGGCTATTACAATGAGCAGTTCTTC.

This clonotype turned up a few times. The chain carries TRBV20-1 and TRBJ2-5; the D gene could be TRBD1 or TRBD2 (5 bases each). Germline V gene lookup returns CDR1 DFQATT and CDR2 SNEGSKA (reference sequence). V lost 6 bases to trimming and J lost 2 bases, with 22 bases between them. The CDR3 consists of 16 residues. The CDR3 protein is CSAPARLGAVQETQYF. CDR3 nucleotide sequence: TGCAGTGCCCCCGCACGCCTCGGGGCTGTACAAGAGACCCAGTACTTC.

The chain uses TRBV5-1 and TRBJ2-7, with TRBD1 identical over 10 bases. V shed 0 bases, J shed 7 bases, and the junction held 4 bases outside the gene matches. CDR1 and CDR2 from the germline V gene are SGHRS and YFSETQ. The CDR3 contains 14 residues. The CDR3 bases are TGCGCCAGCAGCTTGGGACAGGGGGCCGATGAGCAGTACTTC. Translation: CASSLGQGADEQYF. The whole variable domain, filled in from reference TRBV5-1 and TRBJ2-7, reads KAGVTQTPRYLIKTRGQQVTLSCSPISGHRSVSWYQQTPGQGLQFLFEYFSETQRNKGNFPGRFSGRQFSNSRSEMNVSTLELGDSALYLCASSLGQGADEQYFGPGTRLTVT.

The chain carries TRBV21-1 and TRBJ2-7; the table's D call, TRBD1, was not checked against the DNA. The end of the DNA aligns better with TRBJ2-5, so the J call may be wrong. TRBV21-1 is recorded as a pseudogene. The CDR3 sequence is 16 residues long. The CDR3 protein is CASSERRGSSRETQYF. CDR3 DNA sequence: TGTGCCAGCAGCGAAAGGAGGGGGTCCTCTCGGGAGACCCAGTACTTC.

This chain links TRBV29-1 with TRBJ1-5; no definite D call. The CDR3 contains 13 residues. Germline assignment: CDR1 SQVTM and CDR2 ANQGSEA. Trimming shortened V by 1 base and J by 4 bases, and 8 bases separated the two germline ends. The CDR3 DNA is TGCAGCGTTGAAGTCACCATGAATCAGCCCCAGCATTTT. Residues: CSVEVTMNQPQHF.

The V and J genes are TRBV28 and TRBJ1-4, with 7 bases aligning to TRBD1. V lost 5 bases to trimming and J lost 4 bases; unmatched junction nucleotides: 4. In germline, CDR1 is MDHEN, CDR2 SYDVKM. There are 14 residues in the CDR3. The CDR3 DNA follows: TGTGCCAGCAGTCCCGGACAGGTTAATGAAAAACTGTTTTTT. Its translation is CASSPGQVNEKLFF.

This clonotype was counted only a few times. The chain carries TRBV20-1 and TRBJ2-1; no reliable D call. This CDR3 is built from 11 residues. Per the germline V gene, CDR1 is DFQATT and CDR2 is SNEGSKA (reference sequence). V was cut by 6 bases and J by 5 bases, with 8 bases left in between. CDR3 sequence: CSAKWNNEQFF. CDR3 DNA sequence: TGCAGTGCGAAGTGGAACAATGAGCAGTTCTTC.

The chain links TRBV9 to TRBJ2-3, with D unclear. Trimming stripped 0 bases from V and 1 base from J, with 12 bases between. The CDR3 is 16 amino acids. Germline lookup yields CDR1 SGDLS and CDR2 YYNGEE. The CDR3 DNA is TGTGCCAGCAGCGTAGGAGAGAGTGTCGGCACAGATACGCAGTATTTT. This sequence encodes CASSVGESVGTDTQYF. Full variable domain (outside the CDR3, taken from reference TRBV9 and TRBJ2-3): DSGVTQTPKHLITATGQRVTLRCSPRSGDLSVYWYQQSLDQGLQFLIQYYNGEERAKGNILERFSAQQFPDLHSELNLSSLELGDSALYFCASSVGESVGTDTQYFGPGTRLTVL.

V gene TRBV7-9 combines with J gene TRBJ2-5, with 7 bases fitting TRBD1. J gave up 2 bases and V 5 bases, and 8 bases lay outside the gene matches. The CDR3 is 15 amino acids. Germline CDR1 reads SEHNR; CDR2 reads FQNEAQ (reference sequence). CDR3 in DNA: TGTGCCAGCAGCAACCGACAGGGACGTCAAGAGACCCAGTACTTC. Encoded protein: CASSNRQGRQETQYF.

Notes on this clonotype: Being one base from a much bigger clone, this may be a read error. The chain uses TRBV20-1 and TRBJ2-5; possible D gene TRBD1, 5 bases. There are 13 residues in the CDR3. The germline V and J ends were trimmed by 5 bases and 11 bases, with 21 bases remaining between them. Germline-derived CDR1 and CDR2 are DFQATT and SNEGSKA (reference sequence). The DNA of the CDR3 is TGCAGTGCTCCGAAGCAGGGTAGGGTTGAGCAGTACTTC. Translated, it gives CSAPKQGRVEQYF.

This clonotype was seen more than once but under ten times. This chain uses TRBV24-1 with TRBJ2-6; 7 bases line up with TRBD1. Germline-derived CDR1 and CDR2 are KGHDR and SFDVKD. This CDR3 has 18 residues. V trimming: 5 bases; J trimming: 0 bases; junction bases outside the gene matches: 9. CDR3 sequence (DNA): TGTGCCACCAGTGTGAAGGGACAGAGAAGCTCTGGGGCCAACGTCCTGACTTTC. Translating it yields CATSVKGQRSSGANVLTF.

This clonotype was counted a few times. The chain carries TRBV5-5 and TRBJ2-7; 7 bases are a match to TRBD2. V dropped 3 bases and J dropped 3; count of bases not matched to a gene: 12. Germline CDR1 SGHKS, CDR2 YYEKEE (reference sequence). This CDR3 is built from 16 residues. CDR3: CASSYRLAIGIYEQYF. CDR3 nucleotide sequence: TGTGCCAGCAGCTATAGACTAGCTATCGGAATCTACGAGCAGTACTTC. Full variable domain (rest looked up from reference TRBV5-5 and TRBJ2-7): DAGVTQSPTHLIKTRGQQVTLRCSPISGHKSVSWYQQVLGQGPQFIFQYYEKEERGRGNFPDRFSARQFPNYSSELNVNALLLGDSALYLCASSYRLAIGIYEQYFGPGTRLTVT.

The chain employs TRBV4-1 and TRBJ2-3; D not certain. In germline, CDR1 is MGHRA, CDR2 YSYEKL. The V and J ends lost 1 base and 1 base respectively, with 9 bases between them. This CDR3 has 15 residues. The CDR3 region is CASSQVGLGTDTQYF. The CDR3 bases are TGCGCCAGCAGCCAAGTGGGGTTGGGCACAGATACGCAGTATTTT.

V gene TRBV7-6 combines with J gene TRBJ2-5, with a tentative D call TRBD1 (5 bases). The CDR3 covers 15 residues. Trimming stripped 7 bases from V and 5 bases from J, with 20 bases between. The germline gives CDR1 SGHVS, CDR2 FNYEAQ. DNA for the CDR3: TGTGCCAGCAAGGAAAGGGGAATTCAGTTGGAGACCCAGTACTTC. This translates into CASKERGIQLETQYF.

This chain links TRBV27 with TRBJ2-7, with TRBD1 identical over 10 bases. The CDR3 spans 16 residues. V was pared by 0 bases and J by 3 bases, with 5 bases of the junction left unmatched. The V gene's germline CDR1 is MNHEY and CDR2 SMNVEV (reference sequence). The DNA of the CDR3 is TGTGCCAGCAGTTTATCGATAGGGGACAGGGGCTACGAGCAGTACTTC. It specifies CASSLSIGDRGYEQYF.